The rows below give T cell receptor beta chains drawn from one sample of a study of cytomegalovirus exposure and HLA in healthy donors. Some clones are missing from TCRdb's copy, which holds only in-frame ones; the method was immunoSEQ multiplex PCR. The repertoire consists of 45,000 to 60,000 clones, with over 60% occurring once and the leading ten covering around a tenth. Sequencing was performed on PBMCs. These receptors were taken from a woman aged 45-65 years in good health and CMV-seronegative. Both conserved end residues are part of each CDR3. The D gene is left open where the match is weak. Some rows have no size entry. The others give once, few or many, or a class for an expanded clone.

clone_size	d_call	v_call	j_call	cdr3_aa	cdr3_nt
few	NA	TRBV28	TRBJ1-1	CASTRGTEAFF	TGTGCCAGCACCCGGGGTACTGAAGCTTTCTTT
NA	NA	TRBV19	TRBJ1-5	CASSKQGNQPQHF	TGTGCCAGTAGTAAACAGGGCAATCAGCCCCAGCATTTT
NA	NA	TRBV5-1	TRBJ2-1	CASTPLVLANNEQFF	TGCGCCAGCACCCCACTCGTTCTAGCTAACAATGAGCAGTTCTTC
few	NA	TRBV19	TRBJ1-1	CASTVSAGGTEAFF	TGTGCCAGTACCGTCTCTGCGGGGGGGACTGAAGCTTTCTTT
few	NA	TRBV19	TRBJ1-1	CASSMGSAGRTEAFF	TGTGCCAGTAGTATGGGTTCGGCAGGGCGCACTGAAGCTTTCTTT
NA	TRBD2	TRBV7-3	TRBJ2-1	CASSFSSGGDNEQFF	TGTGCCAGCAGCTTTAGTAGCGGGGGGGATAATGAGCAGTTCTTC
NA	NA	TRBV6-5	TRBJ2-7	CASSYGANYEQYF	TGTGCCAGCAGTTACGGGGCAAACTACGAGCAGTACTTC
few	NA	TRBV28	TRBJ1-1	CASPGTGGTEAFF	TGTGCCAGCCCCGGGACTGGCGGGACTGAAGCTTTCTTT
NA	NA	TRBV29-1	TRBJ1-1	CSVVWEGTEAFF	TGCAGCGTTGTTTGGGAGGGCACTGAAGCTTTCTTT
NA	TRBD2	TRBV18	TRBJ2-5	CASSPWSSGLQETQYF	TGTGCCAGCTCACCATGGTCTAGCGGGCTACAAGAGACCCAGTACTTC
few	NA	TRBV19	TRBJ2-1	CASSIGQSANEQFF	TGTGCCAGTAGTATAGGGCAGTCCGCCAATGAGCAGTTCTTC
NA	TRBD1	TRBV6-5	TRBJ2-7	CASSSPGTGPYEQYF	TGTGCCAGCAGTAGTCCCGGGACAGGGCCCTACGAGCAGTACTTC
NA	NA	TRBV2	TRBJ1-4	CASSGRDSATNEKLFF	TGTGCCAGCAGTGGGAGAGACAGTGCAACTAATGAAAAACTGTTTTTT
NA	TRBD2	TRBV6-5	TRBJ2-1	CASTRTSGSKQFF	TGTGCCAGCACCAGGACTAGCGGGAGTAAGCAGTTCTTC
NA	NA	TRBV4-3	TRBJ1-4	CASSQPGTGNHEKLFF	TGCGCCAGCAGCCAACCCGGTACCGGTAATCATGAAAAACTGTTTTTT
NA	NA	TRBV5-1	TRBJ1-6	CASSVNRQADNSPLHF	TGCGCCAGCAGCGTGAATAGACAGGCCGATAATTCACCCCTCCACTTT
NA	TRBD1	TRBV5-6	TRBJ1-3	CASSFPDRGNTIYF	TGTGCCAGCAGCTTCCCCGACAGGGGTAACACCATATATTTT
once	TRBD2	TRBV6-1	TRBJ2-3	CASSASGAPTDTQYF	TGTGCCAGCAGTGCAAGCGGGGCGCCCACAGATACGCAGTATTTT
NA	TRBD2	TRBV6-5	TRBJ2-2	CASRGLAAGSGELFF	TGTGCCAGCAGGGGACTAGCGGCAGGGTCCGGGGAGCTGTTTTTT
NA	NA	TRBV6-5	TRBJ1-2	CASSYKGQGWGGYTF	TGTGCCAGCAGTTATAAGGGTCAGGGATGGGGTGGCTACACCTTC
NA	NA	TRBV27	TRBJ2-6	CASRHTSLGIESSGANVLTF	TGTGCCAGCCGACATACCTCATTGGGTATCGAGAGCTCTGGGGCCAACGTCCTGACTTTC
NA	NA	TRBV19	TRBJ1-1	CASSMGQVNTEAFF	TGTGCCAGTAGTATGGGGCAGGTGAACACTGAAGCTTTCTTT
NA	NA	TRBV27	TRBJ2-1	CASSLSIWEVFNEQFF	TGTGCCAGCAGTTTATCGATTTGGGAGGTTTTCAATGAGCAGTTCTTC
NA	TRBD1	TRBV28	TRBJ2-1	CASSLAGTGVYNEQFF	TGTGCCAGCAGTTTAGCCGGGACAGGGGTATACAATGAGCAGTTCTTC
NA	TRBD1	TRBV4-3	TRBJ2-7	CASSRGQGGYEQYF	TGCGCCAGCAGCCGAGGACAGGGGGGCTACGAGCAGTACTTC
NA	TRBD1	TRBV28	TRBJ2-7	CASTPGQGGEQYF	TGTGCCAGCACCCCGGGACAGGGGGGCGAGCAGTACTTC
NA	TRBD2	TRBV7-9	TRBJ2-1	CASSSGTIGEQFF	TGTGCCAGCAGTAGCGGGACTATTGGTGAGCAGTTCTTC
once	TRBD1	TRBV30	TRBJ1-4	CAWTWQGATNEKLFF	TGTGCCTGGACCTGGCAGGGGGCAACTAATGAAAAACTGTTTTTT
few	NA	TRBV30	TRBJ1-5	CAWSPATQPQHF	TGTGCCTGGAGCCCCGCTACTCAGCCCCAGCATTTT
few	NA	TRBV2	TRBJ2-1	CASSKRRMAGPGGEQFF	TGTGCCAGCAGTAAGCGGCGTATGGCGGGGCCCGGTGGGGAGCAGTTCTTC
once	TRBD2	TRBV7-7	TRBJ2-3	CASSPAGGGTDTQYF	TGTGCTAGCAGCCCAGCGGGAGGAGGGACAGATACGCAGTATTTT
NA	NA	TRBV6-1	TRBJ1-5	CASSEGGQTYQPQHF	TGTGCCAGCAGTGAAGGAGGGCAAACTTATCAGCCCCAGCATTTT
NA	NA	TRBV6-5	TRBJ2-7	CASGRTRGGEQYF	TGTGCCAGCGGGCGGACAAGGGGGGGGGAGCAGTACTTC
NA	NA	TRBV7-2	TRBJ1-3	CASSPRSSGNTIYF	TGTGCCAGCAGCCCTAGAAGCTCTGGAAACACCATATATTTT
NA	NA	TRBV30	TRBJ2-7	CAWRVPLASYEQYF	TGTGCCTGGAGGGTTCCCCTGGCATCCTACGAGCAGTACTTC
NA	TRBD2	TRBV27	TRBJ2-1	CASRGLAVNEQFF	TGTGCCAGCAGAGGACTAGCTGTGAATGAGCAGTTCTTC
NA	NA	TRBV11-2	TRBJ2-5	CASSPGVGDRETQYF	TGTGCCAGCAGCCCAGGGGTCGGCGATAGGGAGACCCAGTACTTC